One and the same sample provided the 5 T cell receptor beta chains below, sequenced in a study of read filtering for tumor transcriptome and immune sequencing. This library used roughly 0.4 ug RNA and molecular barcoded adaptors spanning alpha/delta and beta/gamma chains. TCRdb recomputed calls from the reads with MiXCR, one row per CDR3 protein. The sample consists of roughly 56,000 distinct CDR3 sequences, under 20% of them appearing once. The sample was a population of CD138-negative cells sorted from bone marrow. The receptors were sampled from a donor at least 40 years old with multiple myeloma.

The table lists this clonotype with a few counts. CDR3 in amino acids: CASSLQAGGKDEQYF. In nucleotides, the CDR3 is TGTGCCAGCAGCCTCCAAGCGGGGGGCAAGGATGAGCAGTACTTC. This rearrangement joins TRBV3-1 to TRBJ2-7; 9 bases align to TRBD2. The germline gives CDR1 LGHDT, CDR2 YNNKEL (reference sequence). The CDR3 is 15 residues long. Trimming cost V 4 bases and J 7 bases; bases outside gene matches: 11.

This clonotype was seen many times. The rearrangement joins TRBV29-1 to TRBJ1-5; D is possibly TRBD1 (6 bases). Germline V gene lookup returns CDR1 SQVTM and CDR2 ANQGSEA. This CDR3 contains 14 residues. Trimming stripped 4 bases from V and 3 bases from J, with 13 bases between. CDR3 in DNA: TGCAGCGTTGTCGGGCCAGGGGACAATCAGCCCCAGCATTTT. This sequence encodes CSVVGPGDNQPQHF. Full variable domain (missing parts from reference TRBV29-1 and TRBJ1-5): SAVISQKPSRDICQRGTSLTIQCQVDSQVTMMFWYRQQPGQSLTLIATANQGSEATYESGFVIDKFPISRPNLTFSTLTVSNMSPEDSSIYLCSVVGPGDNQPQHFGDGTRLSIL.

This clonotype was counted ten times or more. The chain recombines TRBV4-1 with TRBJ1-5; the D is unclear. Trimming stripped 0 bases from V and 4 bases from J, with 19 bases between. The CDR3 runs to 18 residues. Germline V CDR1 and CDR2: MGHRA, YSYEKL. In DNA form, the CDR3 reads TGCGCCAGCAGCCAAGATCGTCAGGCCCCCACGAGAAATCAGCCCCAGCATTTT. Amino acid sequence: CASSQDRQAPTRNQPQHF.

This clonotype has at least ten counts. The J gene is TRBJ1-1, the V gene TRBV12-3 or TRBV12-4; 7 nucleotides agree with TRBD1. There are 15 residues in the CDR3. After removal of 4 bases from V and 5 bases from J, the junction contained 10 bases not matched to a gene. The CDR3 nucleotides read TGTGCCAGCAGTTCATGGGACAGCTTTAGGACTGAAGCTTTCTTT. It specifies CASSSWDSFRTEAFF.

The sample holds many counts of this clonotype. The chain carries TRBV7-9 and TRBJ1-1, with TRBD1 matching over 7 bases. There are 13 residues in the CDR3. Germline lookup yields CDR1 SEHNR and CDR2 FQNEAQ (reference sequence). Losses at the gene ends were 4 bases for V and 4 bases for J; bases not matched to a gene: 3. The CDR3: CASSSTGFTEAFF. In DNA form, the CDR3 reads TGTGCCAGCAGCTCGACAGGGTTCACTGAAGCTTTCTTT.